Presented here are 2 T cell receptor beta chains from one specimen sequenced in a study of T cell clones after liver transplantation. TCRdb's copy holds only in-frame clones and misses some; the assay was immunoSEQ multiplex PCR. The data contain some 120,000 clones, roughly nine tenths of them singletons. The sequences come from CD4+ T cells from blood, collected 12 months after liver transplant. Receptors were obtained from a human patient who received a liver transplant. The graft donor may have given rise to some T cells.

The chain uses TRBV2 and TRBJ2-7, with 8 bases fitting TRBD2. The CDR3 is 15 residues long. V lost 1 base, J lost 6 bases, and 8 bases stayed unmatched. CDR1 is SNHLY, CDR2 FYNNEI, per germline. Here the CDR3 DNA reads TGTGCCAGCAGTGAAGTCGGACTAGCAGGAACCGAGCAGTACTTC. Its translation is CASSEVGLAGTEQYF.

The chain carries TRBV7-2 and TRBJ2-7; TRBD2 matches 8 bases. In germline, CDR1 is SGHTA, CDR2 FQGNSA. The CDR3 is made up of 15 amino acids. The ends lost 4 bases at V and 4 bases at J; junction bases unmatched: 9. In DNA form, the CDR3 reads TGTGCCAGCAGCTACCGGGAGGGCCGGGAGTACGAGCAGTACTTC. Protein sequence: CASSYREGREYEQYF.